The source of this T cell receptor (beta chain) is a study of monozygotic twins with inflammatory bowel disease (dated by TCRdb to the late 2010s). The study in broad terms: The complete study included about 28 monozygotic twin pairs: 19 IBD-discordant Danish pairs and nine German pairs, of which four were IBD-concordant and five were IBD-discordant. Each individual had, on average, about 151 000 unique TCRalpha sequences and 181 000 unique TCRbeta sequences available for analysis. Within discordant pairs, disease-associated traits were sought mainly by comparing IBD patients with their genetically identical healthy co-twins. Study-wide conclusions, independent of this receptor: Because patients received different immunosuppressive treatments, the repertoires may have picked up extra background noise and variability between individuals. Distinction between different T cell subtypes could not be achieved in the analysis. IBD patients had lower TCRbeta repertoire diversity, measured by the inverse Simpson index, than their healthy co-twins. IBD patients shared fewer clonotypes with other individuals than healthy twins did, most markedly in patients showing signs of disease activity. No difference in repertoire similarity was observed between concordant and discordant twins, possibly owing to limited statistical power. The results gave no support for a single strong signal or clonotype linked to IBD.

The CDR3 numbers 17 residues from cysteine through phenylalanine. The record lacks a DNA sequence. As encoded in the germline V gene, CDR1 is MNHEY while CDR2 is SVGAGI. An approximately 2.5 ml peripheral blood sample was drawn into PAXgene tubes per donor and stored at -80°C. Total RNA was isolated from whole blood with the PAXgene blood miRNA kit on an automated QIAcube, without T cell sorting. Peripheral blood from monozygotic twin pairs, either concordant or discordant for inflammatory bowel disease, underwent deep TCRalpha and TCRbeta repertoire profiling that used unique molecular barcoding. For every twin pair, smoking habits were documented, and each individual was categorised as a current, former or never smoker. The library was made by 5' RACE. The input for every TCR library was around 3,600 ng of total RNA. For each sample, cDNA was synthesized in eight separate reactions using SMARTScribe reverse transcriptase. During cDNA synthesis, template switching introduced unique molecular identifiers that contained a 6-nucleotide sample barcode. TCRalpha and TCRbeta cDNA was amplified by two nested PCRs of around 15 and 9 cycles, with bead purification after each PCR. Before amplification, cDNA was treated with uracil DNA-glycosylase and purified using the QIAquick PCR purification kit. The second PCR added Illumina TruSeq-compatible adapters along with sample-specific barcodes. Library quality and concentration were assessed using TapeStation and Qubit, and 5 to 6 ng of each library was pooled. Sequencing of pooled libraries was carried out on an Illumina HiSeq2500 single-index Rapid Run using 2 x 100 bp reads and custom sequencing primers. For the original study's pipeline: UMI-based consensus assembly with MiGEC version 1.2.6 was used to correct PCR and sequencing errors. MiXCR version 2.1.1 handled V(D)J alignment, clonotype assembly and CDR3 extraction. To normalise gene usage, clonotype sharing and MAIT/NKT TCR abundance, the analysis used the top 1000, 10 000 and 20 000 clonotypes per sample. After downsampling to 27 000 UMIs, diversity was calculated as the inverse Simpson index using the vegan R package. Statistical testing used paired Mann-Whitney U tests on the discordant twin pairs and applied Benjamini-Hochberg correction for multiple testing. The reads, reprocessed by TCRdb, yield one row per CDR3 protein sequence and no DNA. The V and J calls and clone size come from TCRdb's table, not from the authors' own analysis. The sample's table covers 200,000 to 250,000 distinct CDR3 sequences. Together, the top ten hold 7.7% of the sample.

To note about this clonotype: Its cognate antigen has yet to be identified.

The sequencing input was blood. The sequence is built from TRBV6-5 and TRBJ2-7; TCRdb indicates TRBD2, and absent DNA this call remains unverified. The TCR comes from a human donor with ulcerative colitis or Crohn's disease, or a healthy co-twin of an affected twin (not recorded which). The CDR3 region has the sequence CASSYSWEKTSSYEQYF.